The 22 T cell receptor beta chains below were found in one sample sequenced in a study of CXCR3-negative and CXCR3-positive naive CD8 T cells. The authors made the TRB cDNA libraries by 5' RACE using UMI labels. TCRdb re-called the 5' RACE reads and catalogs CDR3 proteins one per entry, DNA excluded. Its listing shows roughly 40,000 distinct CDR3 sequences. The sequenced material came from memory CD8+ T cells from blood. These receptors originate from a human donor in good health. Some clones in this sample may be carry-over from other donors' samples.

The rearrangement links TRBV29-1 to TRBJ1-1; without DNA, the TCRdb call of TRBD1 cannot be checked. The CDR3 length is 13 residues. Germline CDR1 SQVTM, CDR2 ANQGSEA. CDR3 region: CSVEVIGGTEAFF.

The V gene is TRBV7-3, the J gene TRBJ1-1; as DNA is missing, the TRBD1 call by TCRdb cannot be tested. The CDR3 is made up of 15 amino acids. Per the germline V gene, CDR1 is SGHTA and CDR2 is FQGTGA. CDR3 sequence: CASSPLDSTNTEAFF.

V usage is TRBV12-3 or TRBV12-4 and J usage is TRBJ2-5; TCRdb picks TRBD1, but there is no DNA to check that call. CDR3 size: 14 residues. The CDR3: CASSHNRDTETQYF.

This clonotype ranks as medium-sized in terms of frequency. The chain recombines TRBV3-1 with TRBJ2-1; TCRdb outputs TRBD1, but without DNA this stays unchecked. The CDR3 extends over 14 amino acids. Germline V lookup: CDR1 LGHDT, CDR2 YNNKEL (reference sequence). CDR3 amino acids: CASSLWDRVNEQFF.

The chain couples TRBV29-1 to TRBJ2-5; TCRdb selects TRBD2, and the lack of DNA leaves this call unchecked. This CDR3 contains 15 residues. CDR1 SQVTM and CDR2 ANQGSEA come from the germline V gene. CDR3 sequence: CSVAPREEGGETQYF.

The genes are TRBV4-3 and TRBJ2-6. Germline-derived CDR1 and CDR2 are LGHNA and YSLEER. CDR3 length equals 16 residues. CDR3 residues: CASSQHTPSGANVLTF.

The chain has TRBV10-3 and TRBJ2-2; TCRdb's assignment of TRBD1 cannot be checked, as there is no DNA. The CDR3 has 15 residues. In germline, CDR1 is ENHRY, CDR2 SYGVKD. The CDR3: CAISGQGGNTGELFF.

By frequency, this clonotype registers medium-sized. The rearrangement links TRBV29-1 to TRBJ2-5. This CDR3 region has 18 residues. Per germline, CDR1 SQVTM and CDR2 ANQGSEA. CDR3: CSVEDPIRSAGLQETQYF.

This chain uses TRBV7-6 with TRBJ2-3; the TCRdb D gene call, TRBD1, has no DNA to confirm it. Germline CDR1 and CDR2: SGHVS and FNYEAQ. This CDR3 spans 14 amino acids. The CDR3 is CASSPGRGQGTQYF.

The V and J genes are TRBV28 and TRBJ1-5; TCRdb lists TRBD1, though no DNA is available to test this call. CDR3 length: 15 amino acids. Per germline, CDR1 MDHEN and CDR2 SYDVKM. CDR3: CASSTSRQANQPQHF.

The V gene is TRBV21-1, the J gene TRBJ2-1; TCRdb gives TRBD1 as the D gene, but with no DNA this cannot be confirmed. TRBV21-1 is noted as a pseudogene. The CDR3 runs to 16 residues. The chain's CDR3 is CASSKEADPPDREQFF.

This rearrangement joins TRBV18 to TRBJ2-7; TCRdb picks TRBD1, but there is no DNA to check that call. This CDR3 contains 13 residues. The germline V gene encodes CDR1 KGHSH and CDR2 LQKENI. The CDR3: CASSPPQGDEQYF.

J is TRBJ2-6 and V is TRBV4-2. CDR1 LGHNA and CDR2 YNFKEQ come from the germline V gene. This CDR3 is built from 15 residues. The CDR3 spells CASSQDNSGANVLTF.

The V call is TRBV6-4, the J call TRBJ1-1; the TCRdb call, TRBD1, lacks DNA for checking. Germline V lookup: CDR1 MRHNA, CDR2 SNTAGT. This CDR3 spans 15 amino acids. Here the CDR3 reads CASSPTGTSNTEAFF.

This chain's CDR3 is CSAKGFGNEQFF. The rearrangement links TRBV29-1 to TRBJ2-1; TCRdb picks TRBD1, but there is no DNA to check that call. Looked up from germline, CDR1 is SQVTM and CDR2 is ANQGSEA. The CDR3 consists of 12 residues.

The chain joins TRBV25-1 to TRBJ2-7; absent DNA, TCRdb's TRBD1 call cannot be checked. CDR1 is MGHDK, CDR2 SYGVNS, per germline. The CDR3 extends over 16 amino acids. The CDR3: CASLKGGTLDPYEQYF.

V is TRBV4-3 and J is TRBJ2-7; TCRdb returns TRBD1, unconfirmable since there is no DNA. From germline, CDR1 is LGHNA and CDR2 YSLEER. There are 13 residues in the CDR3. CDR3 sequence: CASSQAGFHEQYF.

V is TRBV7-3 and J is TRBJ2-7. Per germline, CDR1 SGHTA and CDR2 FQGTGA. CDR3 length equals 12 residues. The CDR3 is CASREWVYEQYF.

The chain joins TRBV20-1 to TRBJ1-2; TCRdb's D call of TRBD1 is untestable without DNA. The CDR3 is 15 amino acids. Germline V lookup: CDR1 DFQATT, CDR2 SNEGSKA (reference sequence). The CDR3: CSARDRGPTNYGYTF.

The chain is built from TRBV4-3 and TRBJ1-5; TCRdb outputs TRBD1, but without DNA this stays unchecked. Germline V CDR1 and CDR2: LGHNA, YSLEER. The CDR3 extends over 15 amino acids. CDR3: CASSPYAGGEQPQHF.

This chain connects TRBV29-1 to TRBJ2-7; TCRdb designates TRBD2, a call that cannot be tested without DNA. CDR1 is SQVTM and CDR2 is ANQGSEA in the germline V gene. The CDR3 has 14 residues. The chain's CDR3 is CSVRGTSASYEQYF.

CDR3 loop: CASSGETSVYNEQFF. V is TRBV12-3 or TRBV12-4 and J is TRBJ2-1; absent DNA, TCRdb's TRBD2 call cannot be checked. The CDR3 extends over 15 amino acids.